These 23 T cell receptor beta chains were all obtained from the same sample, sequenced in a study of blood T cell repertoires in COVID-19. The method was immunoSEQ multiplex PCR; TCRdb's version includes in-frame clones alone and lacks a portion of them. The sample has over 400,000 clones; about 89% are singletons. The sequenced sample consisted of peripheral blood. These receptors came from a woman aged 45-65 years with COVID-19, enrolled during active disease.

The rearrangement uses TRBV4-2 and TRBJ1-4; no definite D call. Trimming removed 1 base at V and 1 base at J, with 7 bases between. The germline CDR1 and CDR2 sequences are LGHNA and YNFKEQ. This CDR3 region has 15 residues. CDR3 loop: CASSQAEGTNEKLFF. The CDR3 nucleotides are TGTGCCAGCAGCCAAGCGGAGGGAACTAATGAAAAACTGTTTTTT.

The table lists this clone with a count of one. This chain links TRBV6-1 with TRBJ2-3, with D possibly TRBD2 on 5 matching bases. Per the germline V gene, CDR1 is MNHNS and CDR2 is SASEGT. Trimming cost V 4 bases and J 6 bases, with 23 bases left between them. This CDR3 comprises 17 residues. This CDR3 reads CASSGLLRLAGMDTQYF. The CDR3 nucleotides are TGTGCCAGCAGTGGCCTGTTAAGACTCGCCGGGATGGATACGCAGTATTTT.

This chain joins TRBV2 and TRBJ1-1; D may be TRBD1 (6 bases). Trimming shortened V by 6 bases and J by 4 bases, and 15 bases separated the two germline ends. CDR3 length: 14 residues. The germline CDR1 and CDR2 sequences are SNHLY and FYNNEI. The CDR3 coding sequence is TGTGCCAGCAGGCGGACAGATCGAGTCACTGAAGCTTTCTTT. Translated: CASRRTDRVTEAFF. Supplemented by reference TRBV2 and TRBJ1-1, the full variable domain reads EPEVTQTPSHQVTQMGQEVILRCVPISNHLYFYWYRQILGQKVEFLVSFYNNEISEKSEIFDDQFSVERPDGSNFTLKIRSTKLEDSAMYFCASRRTDRVTEAFFGQGTRLTVV.

V usage is TRBV5-4 and J usage is TRBJ1-2, with D maybe TRBD1 (6 bases). Trimming removed 3 bases from V and 4 bases from J, with 13 bases in between. Germline lookup yields CDR1 SGHNT and CDR2 YYREEE (reference sequence). CDR3 length: 14 residues. CDR3 loop: CASSSVLRGYGYTF. The CDR3 coding sequence is TGTGCCAGCAGCTCGGTCCTCAGGGGCTATGGCTACACCTTC.

The genes are TRBV5-6 and TRBJ1-3; a weak D match, TRBD1 (6 bases). The V end was cut by 4 bases, the J end by 7 bases, with 21 bases between. The CDR3 extends over 16 amino acids. Per germline, CDR1 SGHDT and CDR2 YYEEEE. CDR3 in amino acids: CASSPINTGLRNTIYF. The CDR3 coding sequence is TGTGCCAGCAGCCCGATAAACACAGGGCTTCGGAACACCATATATTTT.

This chain uses TRBV6-5 with TRBJ2-2; the D gene is possibly TRBD1 (5 bases). The CDR3 consists of 15 residues. The germline CDR1 and CDR2 sequences are MNHEY and SVGAGI. V lost 5 bases and J 5 bases, leaving 15 bases between the germline ends. The CDR3 sequence: CASSTGQLGTGELFF. The CDR3 DNA follows: TGTGCCAGCAGTACAGGCCAACTGGGAACCGGGGAGCTGTTTTTT.

This chain uses TRBV19 with TRBJ1-5; no definite D call. Trimming shortened V by 3 bases and J by 4 bases, and 22 bases separated the two germline ends. Germline loops: CDR1 LNHDA, CDR2 SQIVND (reference sequence). The CDR3 runs to 18 residues. The CDR3, as DNA: TGTGCCAGTAGTATTGGACCTTCCCGCCTTTGGGAGAATCAGCCCCAGCATTTT. Its translation: CASSIGPSRLWENQPQHF.

The genes are TRBV5-1 and TRBJ2-5, with 8 bases that match TRBD1. Germline assignment: CDR1 SGHRS and CDR2 YFSETQ. J was trimmed by 1 base and V by 4 bases; bases with no gene match: 6. CDR3 length: 15 amino acids. For the CDR3, the DNA is TGCGCCAGCAGCCTTGGGGGACAGGTCCAAGAGACCCAGTACTTC. As protein: CASSLGGQVQETQYF.

The CDR3 loop is CATSDFSYGYTF. The CDR3 bases are TGTGCCACCAGTGATTTCTCCTATGGCTACACCTTC. The V gene is TRBV24-1, the J gene TRBJ1-2; D ambiguous. From germline, CDR1 is KGHDR and CDR2 SFDVKD. CDR3 length equals 12 residues. Trimming left V 1 base short and J 4 bases short, with 3 bases between.

The chain is built from TRBV5-1 and TRBJ1-2, with a weak D call TRBD1 (6 bases). Trimming shortened V by 0 bases and J by 5 bases, and 11 bases separated the two germline ends. Germline CDR1 reads SGHRS; CDR2 reads YFSETQ. The CDR3 loop spans 14 amino acids. CDR3 nucleotides: TGCGCCAGCAGCTTGGGGACCCAGGGGTATGGCTACACCTTC. Its protein is CASSLGTQGYGYTF.

This chain joins TRBV11-3 and TRBJ1-2; TRBD1 agrees at 8 bases. From germline, CDR1 is SGHNT and CDR2 YENEEA. V dropped 0 bases and J dropped 8; count of bases not matched to a gene: 8. The CDR3 is 15 residues long. CDR3 residues: CASSLEADRAGGYTF. The CDR3 coding sequence is TGTGCCAGCAGCTTAGAGGCGGACAGGGCGGGCGGCTACACCTTC.

V is TRBV5-1 and J is TRBJ1-2, with a tentative D call TRBD1 (6 bases). V gave up 3 bases and J gave up 5 bases, with 11 bases separating them. The CDR3 is 13 residues long. Germline CDR1 and CDR2: SGHRS and YFSETQ. The DNA of the CDR3 is TGCGCCAGCAGCTCAGACAGGATTTATGGCTACACCTTC. Amino acid sequence: CASSSDRIYGYTF.

The V call is TRBV2, the J call TRBJ2-1; the match to TRBD2 covers 10 bases. This CDR3 is built from 14 residues. The V and J ends lost 10 bases and 9 bases, in that order; junction bases with no gene match: 12. Germline V gene sequence: CDR1 SNHLY, CDR2 FYNNEI. The CDR3 nucleotides are TGTGCCATCCCCCTACCAGCGGGGGGGCCTGAGCAGTTCTTC. Its protein is CAIPLPAGGPEQFF.

This sequence joins TRBV2 and TRBJ1-4; 7 positions agree with TRBD1. J was trimmed by 7 bases and V by 7 bases; bases with no gene match: 9. The germline gives CDR1 SNHLY, CDR2 FYNNEI. The CDR3 has 14 amino acids. CDR3 region: CASTGDRGPEKLFF. CDR3 nucleotide sequence: TGTGCCAGCACCGGGGACAGAGGTCCTGAAAAACTGTTTTTT.

The chain has TRBV30 and TRBJ1-2, with D possibly TRBD1 on 5 matching bases. V lost 6 bases to trimming and J lost 4 bases, with 15 bases between them. CDR1 and CDR2 (germline): GTSNPN, SVGIG (reference sequence). The CDR3 runs to 13 residues. The CDR3 DNA reads as TGTGCCTGTGCTAGGGGCTCGACCTATGGCTACACCTTC. This codes for CACARGSTYGYTF.

The J gene is TRBJ2-1, the V gene TRBV5-6; TRBD2 matches at 9 bases. Germline CDR1 and CDR2: SGHDT and YYEEEE. V gave up 3 bases and J gave up 2 bases; unmatched junction bases: 3. This CDR3 has 15 residues. The chain's CDR3 is CASSWERGAYNEQFF. In nucleotides, the CDR3 is TGTGCCAGCAGCTGGGAGCGGGGGGCCTACAATGAGCAGTTCTTC.

This sequence joins TRBV3-1 (or the pseudogene TRBV3-2) and TRBJ2-6; 16 bases agree with TRBD2. V gave up 6 bases and J gave up 4 bases; unmatched junction bases: 9. The CDR3 is 19 residues long. The germline CDR1 and CDR2 sequences are LGHDT and YNNKEL (reference sequence). The CDR3 DNA reads as TGTGCCAGCAGACCCGGGACTAGCGGGGGGGCCGCGGGGGCCAACGTCCTGACTTTC. Protein: CASRPGTSGGAAGANVLTF.

The gene calls are TRBV6-5 and TRBJ1-5; TRBD1 matches at 7 bases. Germline-derived CDR1 and CDR2 are MNHEY and SVGAGI. This CDR3 has 15 residues. V shed 7 bases, J shed 3 bases, and the junction held 9 bases outside the gene matches. CDR3: CASTLKGAFNQPQHF. The CDR3, as DNA: TGTGCCAGCACCCTGAAGGGGGCTTTCAATCAGCCCCAGCATTTT.

The genes are TRBV7-9 and TRBJ2-6; D ambiguous. The V gene lost 4 bases and the J gene lost 3 bases, with 7 bases spanning the gap. Germline CDR1 and CDR2: SEHNR and FQNEAQ (reference sequence). The CDR3 loop spans 14 amino acids. In nucleotides, the CDR3 is TGTGCCAGCAGCTCATTCGGTGGGGCCAACGTCCTGACTTTC. Translated, it gives CASSSFGGANVLTF. The complete variable domain, with remaining parts taken from reference TRBV7-9 and TRBJ2-6, reads DTGVSQNPRHKITKRGQNVTFRCDPISEHNRLYWYRQTLGQGPEFLTYFQNEAQLEKSRLLSDRFSAERPKGSFSTLEIQRTEQGDSAMYLCASSSFGGANVLTFGAGSRLTVL.

The J gene is TRBJ1-1, the V gene TRBV10-3; 9 nucleotides agree with TRBD1. CDR1 ENHRY and CDR2 SYGVKD come from the germline V gene. The CDR3 totals 15 residues. J gave up 4 bases and V 0 bases, and 3 bases lay outside the gene matches. CDR3 coding DNA: TGTGCCATCAGTGAGTCACAGGGGGCTGGCACTGAAGCTTTCTTT. Residues: CAISESQGAGTEAFF.

The rearrangement uses TRBV24-1 and TRBJ2-2, with 10 bases fitting TRBD1. V shed 2 bases and J 4 bases; nucleotides not matched to a gene: 6. This CDR3 comprises 17 residues. CDR1 is KGHDR and CDR2 is SFDVKD in the germline V gene. CDR3 loop: CATSDSLDRGTTGELFF. Here the CDR3 DNA reads TGTGCCACCAGTGATTCCCTGGACAGGGGGACCACCGGGGAGCTGTTTTTT.

This clone showed up just a few times. CDR3 loop: CASSFSGGSNQPQHF. The DNA for the CDR3 is TGTGCCAGCAGCTTCTCGGGGGGAAGCAATCAGCCCCAGCATTTT. The V gene is TRBV5-8, the J gene TRBJ1-5; TRBD1 might be the D (5 bases). CDR1 is SGHTS and CDR2 is YDEGEE in the germline V gene. This CDR3 has 15 amino acids. V was pared by 2 bases and J by 1 base, with 10 bases between.

The J gene is TRBJ1-1, the V gene TRBV6-6; a possible D gene is TRBD1 (5 bases). V dropped 2 bases and J dropped 3 bases, with 10 bases sitting between them. Germline CDR1 reads MNHNY; CDR2 reads SVGAGI (reference sequence). The CDR3 length is 14 residues. The chain's CDR3 is CASSYALRDTEAFF. CDR3 bases: TGTGCCAGCAGTTACGCACTCAGGGACACTGAAGCTTTCTTT.